These T cell receptor beta chains were read from a single sample in a study of beta chain features in type 1 diabetes. Some clones are missing from TCRdb's copy, which holds only in-frame ones; the method was immunoSEQ multiplex PCR. The table lists about 300,000 clones, 13% of them singletons. Sequencing input: naive CD4+ T cells from blood. The receptors here all came from a woman aged 18 to 35 with type 1 diabetes. Both conserved end residues are part of each CDR3. D genes are given only for firm matches. Expanded clones get a size class; other rows say once, few or many, or leave the size out.

d_gene	abundance	v_gene	j_gene	CDR3aa	CDR3nt
TRBD1	few	TRBV5-1	TRBJ2-5	CASSLSGQGGEQETQYF	TGCGCCAGCAGCTTATCCGGACAGGGGGGAGAACAAGAGACCCAGTACTTC
-	-	TRBV9	TRBJ2-2	CASSLTSYPDTGELFF	TGTGCCAGCAGCCTTACTAGTTATCCGGACACCGGGGAGCTGTTTTTT
TRBD1	few	TRBV5-1	TRBJ1-2	CASSPTRQGLGYTF	TGCGCCAGCAGCCCTACCAGACAGGGTCTCGGCTACACCTTC
-	-	TRBV18	TRBJ1-4	CASSPTGTGEKLFF	TGTGCCAGCTCACCCACAGGGACCGGTGAAAAACTGTTTTTT
TRBD2	few	TRBV27	TRBJ2-2	CASSLERENTGELFF	TGTGCCAGCAGTTTGGAGCGGGAGAACACCGGGGAGCTGTTTTTT
TRBD1	-	TRBV5-1	TRBJ2-1	CASSMDRGQFGNEQFF	TGCGCCAGCAGCATGGACAGGGGGCAGTTTGGGAATGAGCAGTTCTTC
-	-	TRBV6-5	TRBJ1-5	CASTQARNQPQHF	TGTGCCAGCACTCAGGCAAGGAATCAGCCCCAGCATTTT
TRBD2	few	TRBV6-5	TRBJ2-1	CASSRLAGAGEQFF	TGTGCCAGCAGTCGACTAGCGGGAGCCGGTGAGCAGTTCTTC
TRBD2	-	TRBV30	TRBJ2-3	CAWSVLSGSGTDTQYF	TGTGCCTGGAGTGTACTTAGCGGGAGTGGAACAGATACGCAGTATTTT
-	-	TRBV7-2	TRBJ1-5	CASSPRGGNQPQHF	TGTGCCAGCAGCCCCCGAGGAGGCAATCAGCCCCAGCATTTT
-	-	TRBV9	TRBJ2-2	CASSVDPGRGTGELFF	TGTGCCAGCAGCGTAGATCCGGGCCGGGGCACCGGGGAGCTGTTTTTT
TRBD1	few	TRBV2	TRBJ1-1	CASRGTGGAFF	TGTGCCAGCCGAGGGACAGGGGGAGCTTTCTTT
TRBD1	-	TRBV5-4	TRBJ2-2	CASSPGTAATGELFF	TGTGCCAGCAGCCCCGGGACAGCCGCGACCGGGGAGCTGTTTTTT
-	few	TRBV28	TRBJ2-3	CASRTSTDTQYF	TGTGCCAGCAGAACTAGCACAGATACGCAGTATTTT
TRBD1	few	TRBV18	TRBJ1-1	CASSQGQGPDTEAFF	TGTGCCAGCTCACAGGGACAGGGGCCCGACACTGAAGCTTTCTTT
TRBD1	-	TRBV19	TRBJ2-3	CASSNPRDRGELRTDTQYF	TGTGCCAGTAGTAATCCCCGGGACAGGGGGGAACTTCGCACAGATACGCAGTATTTT
-	few	TRBV9	TRBJ1-4	CASSVGPTTNEKLFF	TGTGCCAGCAGCGTAGGGCCGACAACTAATGAAAAACTGTTTTTT
-	-	TRBV6-1	TRBJ2-4	CASSEGGKNIQYF	TGTGCCAGCAGTGAAGGCGGGAAAAACATTCAGTACTTC
-	few	TRBV9	TRBJ2-3	CASSVRRGTAGDTQYF	TGTGCCAGCAGCGTAAGGAGGGGGACAGCGGGAGATACGCAGTATTTT
TRBD2	-	TRBV30	TRBJ2-3	CAYTNTRTSGFTDTQYF	TGTGCCTATACTAATACCAGGACTAGCGGATTCACAGATACGCAGTATTTT
TRBD1	-	TRBV9	TRBJ1-1	CASSVRTGKDTEAFF	TGTGCCAGCAGCGTGCGGACAGGGAAGGACACTGAAGCTTTCTTT
-	-	TRBV30	TRBJ2-2	CAWSRGTGELFF	TGTGCCTGGAGTAGGGGGACCGGGGAGCTGTTTTTT
-	few	TRBV19	TRBJ2-1	CASSIDVPGLRGHNEQFF	TGTGCCAGTAGTATAGATGTACCTGGACTACGGGGACACAATGAGCAGTTCTTC
TRBD2	-	TRBV7-9	TRBJ2-1	CASSLLAGVKNEQFF	TGTGCCAGCAGCTTACTAGCGGGAGTTAAGAATGAGCAGTTCTTC
-	few	TRBV28	TRBJ1-2	CASSFFQGYGYTF	TGTGCCAGCAGTTTTTTCCAGGGCTATGGCTACACCTTC
TRBD1	few	TRBV7-2	TRBJ1-2	CASSFGTGIYGYTF	TGTGCCAGCAGCTTCGGGACAGGGATCTATGGCTACACCTTC
-	-	TRBV5-4	TRBJ2-1	CASSLVRQDNEQFF	TGTGCCAGCAGCTTGGTTCGCCAGGACAATGAGCAGTTCTTC
TRBD2	few	TRBV5-4	TRBJ2-3	CASSPGLATSTDTQYF	TGTGCCAGCAGCCCGGGACTAGCGACGAGCACAGATACGCAGTATTTT
TRBD2	few	TRBV6-6	TRBJ2-1	CASSPGAGGPIEQFF	TGTGCCAGCAGTCCAGGAGCGGGAGGGCCAATTGAGCAGTTCTTC
-	-	TRBV7-9	TRBJ2-5	CASSLATSNIAETQYF	TGTGCCAGCAGCTTAGCGACTAGTAATATCGCTGAGACCCAGTACTTC
-	few	TRBV19	TRBJ2-5	CASSFDQSGTQYF	TGTGCCAGTAGTTTCGACCAGTCGGGGACCCAGTACTTC
TRBD2	few	TRBV25-1	TRBJ2-1	CASSRTSGNNEQFF	TGTGCCAGCAGTAGGACTAGCGGGAACAATGAGCAGTTCTTC
TRBD2	few	TRBV5-1	TRBJ2-3	CASSNQREGADTQYF	TGCGCCAGCAGCAATCAGCGGGAGGGGGCAGATACGCAGTATTTT
-	few	TRBV2	TRBJ2-6	CASSDFASGANVLTF	TGTGCCAGCAGTGATTTTGCGTCTGGGGCCAACGTCCTGACTTTC
TRBD2	-	TRBV9	TRBJ2-1	CASSGTSGFNEQFF	TGTGCCAGCAGCGGGACTAGCGGGTTCAATGAGCAGTTCTTC
-	few	TRBV21-1	TRBJ2-1	CASSRSQGSEQFF	TGTGCCAGCAGCCGAAGTCAGGGAAGCGAGCAGTTCTTC
TRBD2	few	TRBV18	TRBJ2-1	CASSPAGDNEQFF	TGTGCCAGCTCACCTGCGGGGGACAATGAGCAGTTCTTC
-	few	TRBV28	TRBJ2-4	CASSPNEGGWYIQYF	TGTGCCAGCTCGCCCAATGAAGGGGGTTGGTACATTCAGTACTTC
-	few	TRBV14	TRBJ2-3	CASSQRDTQYF	TGTGCCAGCAGCCAGAGGGATACGCAGTATTTT
TRBD1	-	TRBV30	TRBJ2-5	CACTGQGGETQYF	TGTGCCTGTACGGGACAGGGCGGGGAGACCCAGTACTTC
TRBD2	few	TRBV9	TRBJ2-2	CASSVPAGAGGELFF	TGTGCCAGCAGCGTCCCAGCGGGAGCGGGCGGGGAGCTGTTTTTT
TRBD1	many	TRBV29-1	TRBJ2-1	CSAEDRVGFF	TGCAGCGCAGAGGACAGGGTTGGGTTCTTC
TRBD2	few	TRBV7-6	TRBJ2-1	CASSLVPGLALIANEQFF	TGTGCCAGCAGCTTAGTCCCCGGACTAGCATTAATCGCGAATGAGCAGTTCTTC
-	few	TRBV9	TRBJ2-5	CASSVTGTQGPFMETQYF	TGTGCCAGCAGCGTCACAGGGACCCAGGGACCCTTCATGGAGACCCAGTACTTC
TRBD2	-	TRBV7-9	TRBJ2-7	CASSTGAGGPEEQYF	TGTGCCAGCAGTACCGGGGCGGGAGGGCCTGAGGAGCAGTACTTC
-	-	TRBV5-1	TRBJ1-2	CASSLDGGESYGYTF	TGCGCCAGCAGCTTGGATGGGGGCGAAAGCTATGGCTACACCTTC
TRBD2	-	TRBV7-8	TRBJ2-3	CASSTPGGTQYF	TGTGCCAGCAGCACACCGGGGGGTACGCAGTATTTT
-	-	TRBV7-2	TRBJ2-1	CASSLDSTNNEQFF	TGTGCCAGCAGCTTAGATTCTACTAACAATGAGCAGTTCTTC
TRBD2	few	TRBV6-6	TRBJ2-1	CASSYGGLAGSLEQFF	TGTGCCAGCAGTTACGGGGGACTAGCGGGGAGTTTGGAGCAGTTCTTC
-	-	TRBV5-1	TRBJ2-6	CASSLTLSGANVLTF	TGCGCCAGCAGCTTAACTCTTTCTGGGGCCAACGTCCTGACTTTC
TRBD2	-	TRBV7-2	TRBJ2-5	CASSAAGVLETQYF	TGTGCCAGCAGCGCAGCGGGAGTTCTAGAGACCCAGTACTTC
-	-	TRBV7-2	TRBJ1-5	CASSSQGGDNQPQHF	TGTGCCAGCAGTTCACAGGGTGGAGACAATCAGCCCCAGCATTTT